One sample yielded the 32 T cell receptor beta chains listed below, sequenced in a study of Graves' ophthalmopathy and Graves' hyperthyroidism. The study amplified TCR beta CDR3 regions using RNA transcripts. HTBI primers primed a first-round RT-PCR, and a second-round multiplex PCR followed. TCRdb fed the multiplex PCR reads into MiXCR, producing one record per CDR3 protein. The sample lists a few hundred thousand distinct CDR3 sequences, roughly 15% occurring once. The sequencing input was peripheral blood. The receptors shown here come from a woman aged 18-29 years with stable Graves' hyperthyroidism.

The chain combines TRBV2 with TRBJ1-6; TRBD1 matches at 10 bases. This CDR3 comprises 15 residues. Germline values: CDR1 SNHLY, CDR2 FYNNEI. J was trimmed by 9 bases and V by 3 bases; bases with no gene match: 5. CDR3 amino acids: CASSDLGDRGSPLHF. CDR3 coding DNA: TGTGCCAGCAGTGATTTGGGGGACAGGGGTTCACCCCTCCACTTT.

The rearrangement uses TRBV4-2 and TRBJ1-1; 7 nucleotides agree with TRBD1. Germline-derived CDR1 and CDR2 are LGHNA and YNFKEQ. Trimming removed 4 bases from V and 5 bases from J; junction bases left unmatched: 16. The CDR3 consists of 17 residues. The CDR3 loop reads CASSPGGTVGGGTEAFF. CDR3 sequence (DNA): TGTGCCAGCAGCCCGGGGGGGACAGTGGGAGGTGGGACTGAAGCTTTCTTT.

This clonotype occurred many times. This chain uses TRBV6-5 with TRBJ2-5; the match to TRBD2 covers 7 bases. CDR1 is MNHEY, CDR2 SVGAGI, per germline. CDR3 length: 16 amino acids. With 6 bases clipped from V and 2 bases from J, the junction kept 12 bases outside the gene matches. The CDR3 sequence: CASSSGTGGRQETQYF. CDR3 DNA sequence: TGTGCCAGCAGCTCCGGGACGGGAGGACGGCAAGAGACCCAGTACTTC.

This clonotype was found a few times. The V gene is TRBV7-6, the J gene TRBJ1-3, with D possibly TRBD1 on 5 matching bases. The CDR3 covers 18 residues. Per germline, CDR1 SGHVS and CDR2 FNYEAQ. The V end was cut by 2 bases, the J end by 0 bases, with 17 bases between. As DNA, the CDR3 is TGTGCCAGCAGCTTACAACGCGGACACCTAAACTCTGGAAACACCATATATTTT. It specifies CASSLQRGHLNSGNTIYF. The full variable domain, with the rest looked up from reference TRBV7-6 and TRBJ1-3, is GAGVSQSPRYKVTKRGQDVALRCDPISGHVSLYWYRQALGQGPEFLTYFNYEAQQDKSGLPNDRFSAERPEGSISTLTIQRTEQRDSAMYRCASSLQRGHLNSGNTIYFGEGSWLTVV.

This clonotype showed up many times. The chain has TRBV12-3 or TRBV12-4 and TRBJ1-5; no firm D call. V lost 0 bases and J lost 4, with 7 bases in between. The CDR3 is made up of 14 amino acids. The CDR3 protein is CASSLAMGNQPQHF. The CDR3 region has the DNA TGTGCCAGCAGTTTAGCGATGGGGAATCAGCCCCAGCATTTT.

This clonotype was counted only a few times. The CDR3: CASSHGRLTALDGAFF. As DNA, the CDR3 is TGTGCCAGCAGTCACGGACGGCTTACCGCTCTGGATGGAGCTTTCTTT. The chain uses TRBV25-1 and TRBJ1-1; unclear D gene. Germline loops: CDR1 MGHDK, CDR2 SYGVNS. Deletions cut 5 bases from V and 10 bases from J, with 26 bases between. This CDR3 comprises 16 residues. Full variable domain (remainder filled in from reference TRBV25-1 and TRBJ1-1): EADIYQTPRYLVIGTGKKITLECSQTMGHDKMYWYQQDPGMELHLIHYSYGVNSTEKGDLSSESTVSRIRTEHFPLTLESARPSHTSQYLCASSHGRLTALDGAFFGQGTRLTVV.

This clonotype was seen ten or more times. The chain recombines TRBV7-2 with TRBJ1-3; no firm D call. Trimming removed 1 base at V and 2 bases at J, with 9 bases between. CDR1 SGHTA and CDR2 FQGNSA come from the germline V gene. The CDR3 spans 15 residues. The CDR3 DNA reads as TGTGCCAGCAGCTTAGTTGCCGGGCCTGGAAACACCATATATTTT. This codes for CASSLVAGPGNTIYF. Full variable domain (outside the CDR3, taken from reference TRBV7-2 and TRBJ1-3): GAGVSQSPSNKVTEKGKDVELRCDPISGHTALYWYRQSLGQGLEFLIYFQGNSAPDKSGLPSDRFSAERTGGSVSTLTIQRTQQEDSAVYLCASSLVAGPGNTIYFGEGSWLTVV.

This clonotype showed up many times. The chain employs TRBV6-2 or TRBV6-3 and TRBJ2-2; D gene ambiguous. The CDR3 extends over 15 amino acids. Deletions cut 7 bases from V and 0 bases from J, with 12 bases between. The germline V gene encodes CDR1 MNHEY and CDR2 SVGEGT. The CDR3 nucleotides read TGTGCCAGCACCCCTCGGCCCACGAACACCGGGGAGCTGTTTTTT. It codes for CASTPRPTNTGELFF.

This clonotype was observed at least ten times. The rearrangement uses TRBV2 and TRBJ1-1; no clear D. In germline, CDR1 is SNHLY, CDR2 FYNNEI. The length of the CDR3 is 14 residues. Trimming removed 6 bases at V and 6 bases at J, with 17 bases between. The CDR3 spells CASSPDSGRPEAFF. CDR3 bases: TGTGCCAGCAGCCCCGATTCTGGTCGCCCTGAAGCTTTCTTT.

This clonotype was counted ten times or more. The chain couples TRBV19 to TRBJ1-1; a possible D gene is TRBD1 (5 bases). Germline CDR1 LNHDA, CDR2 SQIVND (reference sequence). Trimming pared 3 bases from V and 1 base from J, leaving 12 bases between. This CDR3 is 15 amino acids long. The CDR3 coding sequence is TGTGCCAGTAGTATTCGGGGGGTTTCGAACACTGAAGCTTTCTTT. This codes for CASSIRGVSNTEAFF.

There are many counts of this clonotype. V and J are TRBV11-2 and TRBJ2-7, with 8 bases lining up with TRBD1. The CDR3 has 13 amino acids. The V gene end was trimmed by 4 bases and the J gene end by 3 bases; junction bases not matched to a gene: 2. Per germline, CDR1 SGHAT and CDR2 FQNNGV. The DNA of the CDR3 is TGTGCCAGCAGCTCGACAGGGGTCTACGAGCAGTACTTC. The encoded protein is CASSSTGVYEQYF.

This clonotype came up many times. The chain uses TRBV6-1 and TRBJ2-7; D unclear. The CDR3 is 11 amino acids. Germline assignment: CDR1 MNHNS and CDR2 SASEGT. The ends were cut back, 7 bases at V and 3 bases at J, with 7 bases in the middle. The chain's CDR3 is CASKNGYEQYF. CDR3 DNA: TGTGCCAGCAAAAATGGCTACGAGCAGTACTTC.

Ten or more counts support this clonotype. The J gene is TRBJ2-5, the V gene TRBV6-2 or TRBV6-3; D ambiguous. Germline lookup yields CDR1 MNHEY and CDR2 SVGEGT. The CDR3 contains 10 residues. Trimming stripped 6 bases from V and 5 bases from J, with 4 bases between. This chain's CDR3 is CASRGETQYF. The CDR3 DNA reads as TGTGCCAGCAGGGGGGAGACCCAGTACTTC.

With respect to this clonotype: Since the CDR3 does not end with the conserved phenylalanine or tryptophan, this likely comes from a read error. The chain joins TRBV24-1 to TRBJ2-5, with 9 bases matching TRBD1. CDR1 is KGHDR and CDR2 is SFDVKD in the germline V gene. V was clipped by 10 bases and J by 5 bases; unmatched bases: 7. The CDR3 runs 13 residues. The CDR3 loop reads CATSDRGVETQYC. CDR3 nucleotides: TGTGCCACAAGCGACAGGGGGGTTGAGACCCAGTACTGC.

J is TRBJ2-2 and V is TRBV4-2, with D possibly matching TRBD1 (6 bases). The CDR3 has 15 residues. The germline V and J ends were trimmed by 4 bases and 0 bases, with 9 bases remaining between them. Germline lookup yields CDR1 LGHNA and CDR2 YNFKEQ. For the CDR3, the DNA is TGTGCCAGCAGCCGGGACACTTCGAACACCGGGGAGCTGTTTTTT. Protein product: CASSRDTSNTGELFF.

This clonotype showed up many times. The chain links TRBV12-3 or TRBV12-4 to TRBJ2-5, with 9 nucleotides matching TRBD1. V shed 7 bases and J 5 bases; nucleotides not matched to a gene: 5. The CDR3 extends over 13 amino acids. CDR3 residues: CASTRTGEETQYF. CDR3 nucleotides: TGTGCCAGCACTAGGACAGGGGAGGAGACCCAGTACTTC.

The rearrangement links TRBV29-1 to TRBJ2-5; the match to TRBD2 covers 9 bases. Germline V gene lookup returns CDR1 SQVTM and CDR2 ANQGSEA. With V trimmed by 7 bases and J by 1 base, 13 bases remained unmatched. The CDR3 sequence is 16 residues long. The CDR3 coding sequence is TGCAGCGGTAGCGGGGGAGTTGGAATGGCCCAAGAGACCCAGTACTTC. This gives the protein CSGSGGVGMAQETQYF.

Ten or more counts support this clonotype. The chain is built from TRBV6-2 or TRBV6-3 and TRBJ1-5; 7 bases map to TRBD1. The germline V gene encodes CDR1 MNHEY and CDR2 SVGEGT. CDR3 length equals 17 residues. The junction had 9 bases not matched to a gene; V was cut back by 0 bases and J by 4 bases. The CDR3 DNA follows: TGTGCCAGCAGTTACTCGACGACAGGGACAAAAAATCAGCCCCAGCATTTT. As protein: CASSYSTTGTKNQPQHF.

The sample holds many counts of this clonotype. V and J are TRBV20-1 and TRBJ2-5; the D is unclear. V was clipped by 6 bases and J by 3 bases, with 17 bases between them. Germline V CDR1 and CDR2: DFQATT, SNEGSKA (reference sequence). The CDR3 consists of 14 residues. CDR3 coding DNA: TGCAGTGCGCCTTCTGGGCCCGGCGAAGAGACCCAGTACTTC. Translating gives CSAPSGPGEETQYF.

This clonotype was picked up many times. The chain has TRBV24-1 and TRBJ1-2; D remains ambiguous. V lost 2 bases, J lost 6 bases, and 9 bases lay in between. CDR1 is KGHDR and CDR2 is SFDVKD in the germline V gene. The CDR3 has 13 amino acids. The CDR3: CATSDSRSHGYTF. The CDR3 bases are TGTGCCACCAGTGATTCAAGGTCGCATGGCTACACCTTC.

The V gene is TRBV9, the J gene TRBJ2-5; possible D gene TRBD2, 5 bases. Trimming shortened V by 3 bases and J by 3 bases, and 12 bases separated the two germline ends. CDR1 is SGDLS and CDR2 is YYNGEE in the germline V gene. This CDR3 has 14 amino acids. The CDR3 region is CASSAGWVKETQYF. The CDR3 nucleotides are TGTGCCAGCAGCGCGGGATGGGTGAAAGAGACCCAGTACTTC.

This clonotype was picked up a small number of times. Written as DNA, the CDR3 is TGCAGCGTGGCTTCAGGACCCCTCGCGGGGGAGCTGTTTTTT. Its translation is CSVASGPLAGELFF. V and J are TRBV29-1 and TRBJ2-2; D is unclear. Germline V gene sequence: CDR1 SQVTM, CDR2 ANQGSEA. V was pared by 6 bases and J by 8 bases, with 19 bases between. The CDR3 consists of 14 residues.

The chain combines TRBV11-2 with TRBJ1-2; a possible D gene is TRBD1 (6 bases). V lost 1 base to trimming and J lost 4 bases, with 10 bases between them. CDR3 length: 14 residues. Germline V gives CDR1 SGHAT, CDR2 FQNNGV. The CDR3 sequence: CASSLATGIYGYTF. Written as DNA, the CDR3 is TGTGCCAGCAGCTTAGCCACAGGGATCTATGGCTACACCTTC.

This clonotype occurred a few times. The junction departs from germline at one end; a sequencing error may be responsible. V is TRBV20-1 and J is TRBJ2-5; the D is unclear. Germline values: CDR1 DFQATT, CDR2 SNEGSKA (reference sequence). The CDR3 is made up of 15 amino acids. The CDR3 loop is CSASWAVGIQEAQYF. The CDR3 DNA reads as TGCAGTGCTAGTTGGGCAGTGGGCATCCAAGAGGCCCAGTACTTC.

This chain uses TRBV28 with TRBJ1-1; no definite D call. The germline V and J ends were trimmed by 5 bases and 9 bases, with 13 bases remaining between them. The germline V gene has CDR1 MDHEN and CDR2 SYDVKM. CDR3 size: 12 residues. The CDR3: CASSPPRPQAFF. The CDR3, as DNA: TGTGCCAGCAGTCCCCCCCGGCCCCAAGCTTTCTTT.

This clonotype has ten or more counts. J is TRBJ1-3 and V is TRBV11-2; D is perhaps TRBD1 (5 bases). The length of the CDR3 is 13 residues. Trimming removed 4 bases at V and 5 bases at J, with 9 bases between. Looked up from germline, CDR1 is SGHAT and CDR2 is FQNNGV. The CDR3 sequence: CASSWAGRNTIYF. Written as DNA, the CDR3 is TGTGCCAGCAGCTGGGCAGGGCGAAACACCATATATTTT.

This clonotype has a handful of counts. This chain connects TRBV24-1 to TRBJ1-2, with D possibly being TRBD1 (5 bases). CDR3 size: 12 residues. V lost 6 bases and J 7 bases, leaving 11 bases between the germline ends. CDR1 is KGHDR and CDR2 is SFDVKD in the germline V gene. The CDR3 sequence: CATSSGAGGYTF. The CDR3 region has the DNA TGTGCCACCAGTAGTGGGGCTGGTGGCTACACCTTC.

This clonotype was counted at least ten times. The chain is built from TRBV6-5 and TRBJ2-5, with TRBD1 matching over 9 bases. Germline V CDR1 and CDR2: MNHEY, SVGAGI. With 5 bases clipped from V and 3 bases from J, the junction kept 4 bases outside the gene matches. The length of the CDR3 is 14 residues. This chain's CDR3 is CASSPWTGEETQYF. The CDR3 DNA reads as TGTGCCAGCAGTCCCTGGACAGGGGAAGAGACCCAGTACTTC.

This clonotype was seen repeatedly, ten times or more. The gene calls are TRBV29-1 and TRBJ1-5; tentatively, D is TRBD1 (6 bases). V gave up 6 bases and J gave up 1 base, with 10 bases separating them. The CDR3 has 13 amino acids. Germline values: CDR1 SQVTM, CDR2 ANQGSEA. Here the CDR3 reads CSVDTGSNQPQHF. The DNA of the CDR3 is TGCAGCGTCGACACAGGGAGCAATCAGCCCCAGCATTTT.

CDR3 protein: CSAPERGGLYEQYF. The CDR3 region has the DNA TGCAGTGCACCGGAGCGGGGGGGCCTCTACGAGCAGTACTTC. The chain recombines TRBV20-1 with TRBJ2-7, with 10 bases lining up with TRBD2. Germline V gene sequence: CDR1 DFQATT, CDR2 SNEGSKA (reference sequence). The CDR3 contains 14 residues. V was clipped by 6 bases and J by 3 bases; unmatched bases: 8.

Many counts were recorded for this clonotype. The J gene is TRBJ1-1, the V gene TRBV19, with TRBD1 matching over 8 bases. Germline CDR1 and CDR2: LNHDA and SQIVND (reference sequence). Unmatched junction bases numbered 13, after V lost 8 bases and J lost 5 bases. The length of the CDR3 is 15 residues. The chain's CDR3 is CASGTGTVRGTEAFF. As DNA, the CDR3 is TGTGCCAGTGGGACAGGCACAGTCCGGGGGACTGAAGCTTTCTTT.

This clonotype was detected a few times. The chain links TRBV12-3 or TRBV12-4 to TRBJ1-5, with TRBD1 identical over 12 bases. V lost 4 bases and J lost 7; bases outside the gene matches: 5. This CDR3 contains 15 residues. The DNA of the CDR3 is TGTGCCAGCAGTTCGGGACAGGGGGCACGACAGCCCCAGCATTTT. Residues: CASSSGQGARQPQHF.